Included here is one T cell receptor beta chain sequence, with context. Its antigen is still unknown. J gave up 6 bases and V 7 bases, and 6 bases lay outside the gene matches. CDR1 is LNHDA and CDR2 is SQIVND in the germline V gene (reference sequence). The CDR3 has 13 amino acids. This entry comes from a study of cytomegalovirus exposure and HLA in healthy donors. Study as a whole: From HLA-typed donors, an early data release held around 80 million unique TCRs.

The PCR used 60 Vbeta and 13 Jbeta primers. Repertoires were generated with immunoSEQ multiplex PCR, while TCRdb's copy carries only in-frame clones and drops some. The table includes some 140,000 clones, roughly two thirds detected once. Study-wide results and limits: The only immune exposure information that was available was CMV serostatus.

This rearrangement joins TRBV19 to TRBJ2-1, with TRBD2 matching over 7 bases. The clonotype was recovered from a woman aged 40 to 50 in good health and CMV-seronegative. Input material: PBMCs. The CDR3 spells CASKRGDLNEQFF. In DNA form, the CDR3 reads TGTGCCAGTAAACGGGGGGACCTCAATGAGCAGTTCTTC.